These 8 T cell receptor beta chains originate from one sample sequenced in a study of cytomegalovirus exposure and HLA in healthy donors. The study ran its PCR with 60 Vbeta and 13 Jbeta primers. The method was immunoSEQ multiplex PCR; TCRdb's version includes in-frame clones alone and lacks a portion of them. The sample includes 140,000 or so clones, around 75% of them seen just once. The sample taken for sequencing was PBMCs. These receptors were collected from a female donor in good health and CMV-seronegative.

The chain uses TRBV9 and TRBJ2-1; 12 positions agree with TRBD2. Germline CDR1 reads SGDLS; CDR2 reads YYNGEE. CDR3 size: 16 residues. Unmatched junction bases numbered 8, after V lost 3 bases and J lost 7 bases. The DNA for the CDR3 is TGTGCCAGCAGCGCTCGACTAGCGGGAGCATTAAATGAGCAGTTCTTC. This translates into CASSARLAGALNEQFF.

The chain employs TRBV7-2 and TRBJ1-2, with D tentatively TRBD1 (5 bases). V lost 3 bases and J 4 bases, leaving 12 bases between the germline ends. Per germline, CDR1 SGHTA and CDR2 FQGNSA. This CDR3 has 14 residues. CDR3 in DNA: TGTGCCAGCAGCTTCGGACCTGGGGCCTATGGCTACACCTTC. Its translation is CASSFGPGAYGYTF.

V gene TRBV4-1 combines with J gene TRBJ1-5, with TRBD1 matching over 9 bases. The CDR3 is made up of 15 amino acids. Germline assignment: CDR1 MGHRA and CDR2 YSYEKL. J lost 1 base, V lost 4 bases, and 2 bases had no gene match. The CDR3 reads CASSPTGGSNQPQHF. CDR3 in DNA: TGCGCCAGCAGCCCGACAGGGGGGAGCAATCAGCCCCAGCATTTT.

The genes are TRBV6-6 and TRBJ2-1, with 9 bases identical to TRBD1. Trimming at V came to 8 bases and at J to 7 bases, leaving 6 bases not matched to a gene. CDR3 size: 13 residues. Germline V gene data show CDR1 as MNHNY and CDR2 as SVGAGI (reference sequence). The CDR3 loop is CASRDRVKNEQFF. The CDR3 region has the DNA TGTGCCAGCCGGGACAGGGTTAAAAATGAGCAGTTCTTC.

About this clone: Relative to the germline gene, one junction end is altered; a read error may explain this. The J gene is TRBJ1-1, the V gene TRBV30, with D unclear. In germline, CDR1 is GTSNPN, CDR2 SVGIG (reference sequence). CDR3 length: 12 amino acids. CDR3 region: CACSGLNTEAFF. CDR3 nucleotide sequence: TGTGCCTGTAGTGGGCTTAACACTGAAGCTTTCTTT.

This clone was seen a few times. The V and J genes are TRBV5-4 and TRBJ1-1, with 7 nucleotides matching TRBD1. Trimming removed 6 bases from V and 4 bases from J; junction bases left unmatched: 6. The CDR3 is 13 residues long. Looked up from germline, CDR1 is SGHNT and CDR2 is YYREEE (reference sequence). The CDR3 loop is CASKTGVSTEAFF. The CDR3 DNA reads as TGTGCCAGCAAAACAGGGGTGAGCACTGAAGCTTTCTTT.

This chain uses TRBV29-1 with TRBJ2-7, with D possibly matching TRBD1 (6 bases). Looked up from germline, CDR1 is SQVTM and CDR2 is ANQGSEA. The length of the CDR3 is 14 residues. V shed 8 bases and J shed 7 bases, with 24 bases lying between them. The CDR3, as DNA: TGCAGCTCCGCTGACAGGACCAACCCAGGAGAGCAGTACTTC. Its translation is CSSADRTNPGEQYF.

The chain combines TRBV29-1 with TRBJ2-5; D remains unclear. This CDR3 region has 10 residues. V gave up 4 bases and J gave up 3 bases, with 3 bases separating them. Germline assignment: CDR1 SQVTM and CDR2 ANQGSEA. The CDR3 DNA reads TGCAGCGTTGGTAAAGAGACCCAGTACTTC. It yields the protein CSVGKETQYF. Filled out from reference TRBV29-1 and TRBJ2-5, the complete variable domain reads SAVISQKPSRDICQRGTSLTIQCQVDSQVTMMFWYRQQPGQSLTLIATANQGSEATYESGFVIDKFPISRPNLTFSTLTVSNMSPEDSSIYLCSVGKETQYFGPGTRLLVL.